This T cell receptor beta chain was captured in a study of tumor and adjacent non-tumor tissue in lung cancer. Study overall: Histology: under 15 adenocarcinoma, 2 squamous cell carcinoma, 1 small cell lung cancer. Aged about 31 to 80 years, patients included 9 to 11 men and roughly 5 women with stage I to III disease. The study, taken as a whole, reports: Normal lung showed higher cumulative top 100 clone frequency than tumor. Patients with more diverse tumor TCRs had worse survival.

Three rounds of nested PCR, following a modified ARM-PCR protocol, produced the TCRbeta library. TCRdb re-called the multiplex PCR reads with MiXCR, one entry per CDR3 protein. The data contain about 98,000 distinct CDR3 sequences, 80% of them singletons. Comments on this clonotype: The antigen is unknown. Mismatch with germline at one junction end may stem from a read error.

Germline CDR1 reads GTSNPN; CDR2 reads SVGIG (reference sequence). The CDR3 extends over 12 amino acids. This sample's RNA came from whole unsorted tissue. This non-tumor lung sample came from over 3 cm beyond the tumor edge. The rearrangement joins TRBV30 to TRBJ2-3, with a weak D call TRBD1 (5 bases). The specimen sequenced was distant non-tumor lung tissue. This clonotype was sampled from a man aged 55 to 70 with small cell lung cancer. The CDR3 coding sequence is TGTGCCTGGGCCCCGGAGACAGATACGCAATATTTT. This gives the protein CAWAPETDTQYF.